Each of the 8 T cell receptor beta chains below was sequenced from the same sample in a study of neoadjuvant anti-PD-1 for oral cavity cancer (dated by TCRdb to the early 2020s). Receptors were amplified or captured by the immunoSEQ multiplex PCR assay. The table comes from immuneACCESS by way of TCRdb, which keeps in-frame sequences with V and J called. Part of the clones is missing from these tables; in studies checked, under half for an unresolved V gene and the rest for unknown reasons. The sample yields roughly 14,000 clones; roughly 67% were counted once. The ten largest clones represent 2% to 2.5% of the sample. Taken with the paper, the label for time point translates to: before neoadjuvant nivolumab. This specimen consisted of PBMCs, obtained before nivolumab (anti-PD-1) treatment. The receptors were sampled from a person aged 35-79 years with oral cavity squamous cell carcinoma.

The J gene is TRBJ2-3, the V gene TRBV7-3; no clear D gene. V shed 1 base and J shed 4 bases, with 3 bases lying between them. The CDR3 is 12 amino acids. CDR1 and CDR2 from the germline V gene are SGHTA and FQGTGA. CDR3 nucleotide sequence: TGTGCCAGCAGCTTAAGCCCAGATACGCAGTATTTT. Translated, it gives CASSLSPDTQYF.

The genes are TRBV28 and TRBJ2-3; no clear D. Germline V gene data show CDR1 as MDHEN and CDR2 as SYDVKM. The CDR3 totals 13 residues. V was clipped by 2 bases and J by 5 bases, with 8 bases between them. The CDR3 coding sequence is TGTGCCAGCAGTTTACTGTCCCGAGATACGCAGTATTTT. This translates into CASSLLSRDTQYF.

The V gene is TRBV10-2, the J gene TRBJ1-1; TRBD1 is a possible D gene (5 bases). The germline V gene has CDR1 WSHSY and CDR2 SAAADI. The CDR3 is 13 amino acids. The V end lost 3 bases, the J end lost 6 bases, and 11 bases lay between the germline ends. CDR3 loop: CASSEAGRPEAFF. As DNA, the CDR3 is TGCGCCAGCAGTGAAGCAGGGAGACCTGAAGCTTTCTTT.

V gene TRBV4-1 combines with J gene TRBJ2-1; 11 bases agree with TRBD1. The J segment lost 3 bases and the V segment lost 4 bases, leaving 8 bases of the junction unmatched. The CDR3 extends over 17 amino acids. Germline V lookup: CDR1 MGHRA, CDR2 YSYEKL. The chain's CDR3 is CASSLDTGTGGYNEQFF. Here the CDR3 DNA reads TGCGCCAGCAGCCTAGATACGGGGACAGGGGGCTACAATGAGCAGTTCTTC.

The table lists this clone with a few counts. The chain combines TRBV6-4 with TRBJ2-1, with 12 bases aligning to TRBD2. V was clipped by 9 bases and J by 7 bases; unmatched bases: 13. The CDR3 consists of 16 residues. Germline V gene data show CDR1 as MRHNA and CDR2 as SNTAGT. In DNA form, the CDR3 reads TGTGCCAGTCCGAGGACTAGCGGGACGGTAAAGAATGAGCAGTTCTTC. Translated: CASPRTSGTVKNEQFF.

V gene TRBV6-5 combines with J gene TRBJ1-5; D ambiguous. Germline V gene lookup returns CDR1 MNHEY and CDR2 SVGAGI. Trimming removed 5 bases at V and 0 bases at J, with 11 bases between. The CDR3 loop spans 15 amino acids. The CDR3 spells CASSTGAFSNQPQHF. Here the CDR3 DNA reads TGTGCCAGCAGTACTGGAGCATTTAGCAATCAGCCCCAGCATTTT.

J is TRBJ2-7 and V is TRBV9; the D gene is possibly TRBD2 (5 bases). V lost 0 bases and J lost 3, with 13 bases in between. The CDR3 is made up of 15 amino acids. Germline V lookup: CDR1 SGDLS, CDR2 YYNGEE. The CDR3 DNA reads TGTGCCAGCAGCGTAGGGGGAGACATCTACTACGAGCAGTACTTC. Its protein product is CASSVGGDIYYEQYF.

The genes are TRBV4-1 and TRBJ1-3, with D possibly TRBD1 on 5 matching bases. CDR3 length: 15 residues. CDR1 is MGHRA, CDR2 YSYEKL, per germline. Trimming removed 1 base from V and 3 bases from J, with 10 bases in between. The CDR3 loop is CASSQGGQGGNTIYF. CDR3 bases: TGCGCCAGCAGCCAAGGTGGGCAGGGTGGAAACACCATATATTTT.